Below, 10 T cell receptor beta chains from the same sample are listed, as sequenced in a study of T cell responses to AZD1222 COVID-19 vaccine. Method: immunoSEQ multiplex PCR; TCRdb's copy keeps in-frame clones and lacks some. The sample gives about 120,000 clones, just under 95% of which show up once; 2.5% to 3.5% is in the top ten. The sample was peripheral blood, taken on day 0 of AZD1222 vaccination. The receptors were sampled from an adult in good health.

CDR3 DNA sequence: TGTGCCAGTAGCACCTCCGGGGACAGGGTTAGCAATCAGCCCCAGCATTTT. It is translated as CASSTSGDRVSNQPQHF. The V gene is TRBV19, the J gene TRBJ1-5; 9 bases match TRBD1. The V and J ends lost 6 bases and 0 bases, in that order; junction bases with no gene match: 9. This CDR3 spans 17 amino acids. In germline, CDR1 is LNHDA, CDR2 SQIVND (reference sequence).

This chain joins TRBV2 and TRBJ1-5; D perhaps matches TRBD1 (6 bases). Germline values: CDR1 SNHLY, CDR2 FYNNEI. The CDR3 extends over 15 amino acids. Between the trimmed V and J ends, which lost 6 bases and 0 bases, there was a span of 12 bases. CDR3 in amino acids: CASSQQGYSNQPQHF. Written as DNA, the CDR3 is TGTGCCAGCAGCCAACAGGGCTATAGCAATCAGCCCCAGCATTTT.

The genes are TRBV5-1 and TRBJ2-7; the match to TRBD2 covers 10 bases. CDR1 SGHRS and CDR2 YFSETQ come from the germline V gene. V lost 1 base to trimming and J lost 0 bases; unmatched junction nucleotides: 4. The CDR3 length is 16 residues. CDR3 DNA sequence: TGCGCCAGCAGCTTGTTTCCTAGCGGGAGCTCCTACGAGCAGTACTTC. Protein: CASSLFPSGSSYEQYF. The variable domain in full, completed from reference TRBV5-1 and TRBJ2-7, reads KAGVTQTPRYLIKTRGQQVTLSCSPISGHRSVSWYQQTPGQGLQFLFEYFSETQRNKGNFPGRFSGRQFSNSRSEMNVSTLELGDSALYLCASSLFPSGSSYEQYFGPGTRLTVT.

The J gene is TRBJ1-1, the V gene TRBV7-2, with D uncertain. Per the germline V gene, CDR1 is SGHTA and CDR2 is FQGNSA. CDR3 length equals 15 residues. V lost 3 bases and J 1 base, leaving 12 bases between the germline ends. The CDR3 region is CASSFLSLPNTEAFF. The DNA of the CDR3 is TGTGCCAGCAGCTTTCTAAGCTTACCGAACACTGAAGCTTTCTTT.

V gene TRBV15 combines with J gene TRBJ2-1, with 8 nucleotides matching TRBD2. Germline V gene data show CDR1 as LNHNV and CDR2 as YYDKDF (reference sequence). Trimming removed 5 bases from V and 5 bases from J; junction bases left unmatched: 5. This CDR3 has 14 amino acids. This chain's CDR3 is CATSGLLADNEQFF. CDR3 coding DNA: TGTGCCACCAGCGGGTTACTAGCGGACAATGAGCAGTTCTTC.

The CDR3 bases are TGTGCCAGCAGCCAAGCCGGGGGAGCCGGTTACAATGAGCAGTTCTTC. Its protein is CASSQAGGAGYNEQFF. The chain carries TRBV3-1 (or the pseudogene TRBV3-2) and TRBJ2-1; TRBD2 might be the D (6 bases). The V gene's germline CDR1 is LGHDT and CDR2 YNNKEL (reference sequence). This CDR3 is 16 amino acids long. The ends were cut back, 1 base at V and 4 bases at J, with 14 bases in the middle.

The CDR3 DNA sequence: TGTGCCAGTAGTAGATTGGGACTAGCGGATGAGCAGTTCTTC. Translated: CASSRLGLADEQFF. The rearrangement joins TRBV19 to TRBJ2-1; 11 bases are a match to TRBD2. Germline trimming cut 4 bases from V and 8 bases from J; bases unmatched to any gene: 4. There are 14 residues in the CDR3. Germline values: CDR1 LNHDA, CDR2 SQIVND (reference sequence).

The chain links TRBV14 to TRBJ1-2, with D unclear. Germline lookup yields CDR1 SGHDN and CDR2 FVKESK. With 0 bases removed from V and 6 bases from J, the gap between germline ends came to 20 bases. CDR3 length: 17 amino acids. The CDR3, as DNA: TGTGCCAGCAGCCAAGAGGCCCCGAGTTTTAGTACAGATGGCTACACCTTC. Amino acids: CASSQEAPSFSTDGYTF.

The chain uses TRBV28 and TRBJ1-4; TRBD1 aligns across 7 bases. CDR1 is MDHEN and CDR2 is SYDVKM in the germline V gene. The CDR3 totals 16 residues. Trimming removed 5 bases from V and 7 bases from J; junction bases left unmatched: 13. CDR3 residues: CASSPLSQGVREKLFF. For the CDR3, the DNA is TGTGCCAGCAGTCCGCTTTCGCAGGGGGTACGTGAAAAACTGTTTTTT.

This rearrangement joins TRBV4-1 to TRBJ2-1, with TRBD2 matching over 14 bases. This CDR3 is built from 16 residues. Germline CDR1 reads MGHRA; CDR2 reads YSYEKL. Germline trimming cut 1 base from V and 8 bases from J; bases unmatched to any gene: 4. This chain's CDR3 is CASSQVPGLAGDEQFF. DNA of the CDR3: TGCGCCAGCAGCCAAGTTCCGGGACTAGCGGGAGATGAGCAGTTCTTC.